This T cell receptor beta chain was sequenced during a study of blood T cell repertoires in COVID-19. J gave up 7 bases and V 5 bases, and 10 bases lay outside the gene matches. The germline V gene has CDR1 MNHNY and CDR2 SVGAGI (reference sequence). The CDR3 totals 17 residues. Assay: immunoSEQ multiplex PCR; the TCRdb copy retains only in-frame clones and omits some. The table records 150,000 or so clones, around 84% of them present only once. This sequence originates from a man at least 80 years old with acute or convalescent COVID-19. The chain joins TRBV6-6 to TRBJ2-1; 14 positions agree with TRBD2. Material: peripheral blood. This CDR3 is CASSRTSGGPSKNEQFF. Here the CDR3 DNA reads TGTGCCAGCAGTCGGACTAGCGGGGGGCCTTCGAAGAATGAGCAGTTCTTC.